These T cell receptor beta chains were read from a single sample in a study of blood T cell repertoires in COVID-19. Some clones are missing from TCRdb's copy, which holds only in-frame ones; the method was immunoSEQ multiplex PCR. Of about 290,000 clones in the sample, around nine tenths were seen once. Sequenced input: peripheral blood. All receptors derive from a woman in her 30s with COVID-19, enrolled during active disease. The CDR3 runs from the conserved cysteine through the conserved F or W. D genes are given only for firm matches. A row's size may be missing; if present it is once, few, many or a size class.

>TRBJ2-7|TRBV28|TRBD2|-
CASSLYGGNYEQYF
TGTGCCAGCAGTTTATACGGGGGGAACTACGAGCAGTACTTC
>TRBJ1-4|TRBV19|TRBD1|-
CASKLRQGSEKLFF
TGTGCCAGTAAGCTGAGACAGGGTTCCGAAAAACTGTTTTTT
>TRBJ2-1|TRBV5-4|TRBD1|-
CASLDPGQGYNEQFF
TGTGCCAGCTTGGATCCGGGACAGGGATACAATGAGCAGTTCTTC
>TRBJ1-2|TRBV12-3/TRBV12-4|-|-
CASSPNYGYTF
TGTGCCAGCAGCCCAAACTATGGCTACACCTTC
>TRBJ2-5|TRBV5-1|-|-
CASQTRDTAGETQYF
TGCGCCAGCCAAACTCGGGACACCGCCGGTGAGACCCAGTACTTC
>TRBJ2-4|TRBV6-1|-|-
CASSERWGPKNIQYF
TGTGCCAGCAGTGAACGGTGGGGGCCGAAAAACATTCAGTACTTC
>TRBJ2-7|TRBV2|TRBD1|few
CASSTDRGRSYEQYF
TGTGCCAGCAGTACAGACAGGGGGCGGTCCTACGAGCAGTACTTC
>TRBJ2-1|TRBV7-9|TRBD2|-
CASSSSGGVQGINEQFF
TGTGCCAGCAGCTCCTCCGGGGGGGTACAGGGAATCAATGAGCAGTTCTTC
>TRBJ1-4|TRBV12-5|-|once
CASGRRQGLNEKLFF
TGTGCTAGTGGCCGCCGCCAGGGCCTTAATGAAAAACTGTTTTTT
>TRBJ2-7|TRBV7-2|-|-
CASSPPGLTFREQYF
TGTGCCAGCAGCCCTCCGGGACTGACGTTCCGCGAGCAGTACTTC
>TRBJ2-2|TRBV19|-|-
CASSSGGRYTGELFF
TGTGCCAGTAGTAGCGGGGGCCGATACACCGGGGAGCTGTTTTTT
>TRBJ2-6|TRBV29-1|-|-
CSALGGTGANVLTF
TGCAGCGCCCTAGGGGGAACTGGGGCCAACGTCCTGACTTTC
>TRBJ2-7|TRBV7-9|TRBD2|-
CASSLESSGIIAEQYF
TGTGCCAGCAGCTTAGAGTCCAGCGGGATAATCGCCGAGCAGTACTTC
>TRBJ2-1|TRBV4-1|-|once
CASSQDSVAYNEQFF
TGCGCCAGCAGCCAAGATTCCGTAGCTTACAATGAGCAGTTCTTC
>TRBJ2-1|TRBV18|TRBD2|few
CASSPPQGGAYNEQFF
TGTGCCAGCTCACCACCCCAGGGAGGGGCCTACAATGAGCAGTTCTTC
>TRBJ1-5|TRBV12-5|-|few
CASGRGIGQPQHF
TGTGCTAGTGGCCGGGGAATAGGGCAGCCCCAGCATTTT
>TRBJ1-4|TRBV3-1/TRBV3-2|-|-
CASSRRGNEKLFF
TGTGCCAGCAGCCGGCGGGGGAATGAAAAACTGTTTTTT
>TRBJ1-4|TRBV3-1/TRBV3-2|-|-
CASSRGKTNEKLFF
TGTGCCAGCAGCCGCGGGAAAACTAATGAAAAACTGTTTTTT
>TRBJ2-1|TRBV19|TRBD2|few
CASSIRLAGADNEQFF
TGTGCCAGTAGTATACGACTAGCGGGGGCCGACAATGAGCAGTTCTTC
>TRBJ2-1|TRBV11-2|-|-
CASSLHPAGLYNEQFF
TGTGCCAGCAGCTTACATCCAGCGGGCCTATACAATGAGCAGTTCTTC
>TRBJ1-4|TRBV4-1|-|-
CASSQDSGGWEKLFF
TGCGCCAGCAGCCAAGATTCGGGGGGCTGGGAAAAACTGTTTTTT
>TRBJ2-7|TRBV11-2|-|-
CASNQREALEQYF
TGTGCCAGCAATCAAAGAGAGGCCCTTGAGCAGTACTTC
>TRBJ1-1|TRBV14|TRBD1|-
CASSRTGVTEAFF
TGTGCCAGCAGCCGGACAGGGGTAACTGAAGCTTTCTTT
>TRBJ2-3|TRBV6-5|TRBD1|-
CASGGQGAADTQYF
TGTGCCAGCGGCGGACAGGGGGCAGCAGATACGCAGTATTTT
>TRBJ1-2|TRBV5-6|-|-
CASSGHYDRDGYTF
TGTGCCAGCAGCGGACACTACGACCGCGATGGCTACACCTTC
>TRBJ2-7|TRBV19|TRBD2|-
CASSNGEGYEQYF
TGTGCCAGTAGTAACGGGGAGGGGTACGAGCAGTACTTC
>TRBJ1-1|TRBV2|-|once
CASSDQGMVTEAFF
TGTGCCAGCAGTGACCAGGGGATGGTCACTGAAGCTTTCTTT
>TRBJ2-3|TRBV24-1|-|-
CATSDGAGPLGDTQYF
TGTGCCACCAGTGATGGTGCGGGCCCGCTCGGGGATACGCAGTATTTT
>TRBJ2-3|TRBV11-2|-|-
CASSYTLGRGPGDTQYF
TGTGCCAGCAGCTACACATTGGGGCGGGGGCCGGGGGATACGCAGTATTTT
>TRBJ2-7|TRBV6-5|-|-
CASKVGGGKYEQYF
TGTGCCAGCAAAGTGGGCGGGGGCAAGTACGAGCAGTACTTC
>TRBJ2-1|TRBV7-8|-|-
CASSALPGAGRGDEQFF
TGTGCCAGCAGCGCCCTCCCTGGGGCGGGAAGGGGCGATGAGCAGTTCTTC
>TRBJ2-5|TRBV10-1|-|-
CASSESPREETQYF
TGCGCCAGCAGTGAGTCGCCGAGGGAAGAGACCCAGTACTTC
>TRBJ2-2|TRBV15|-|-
CTTMAGSGGELFF
TGTACAACGATGGCTGGGTCGGGCGGGGAGCTGTTTTTT
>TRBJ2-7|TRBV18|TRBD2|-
CASSPPYTSGVYEQYF
TGTGCCAGCTCACCACCCTATACTAGCGGGGTCTACGAGCAGTACTTC
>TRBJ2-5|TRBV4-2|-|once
CASSEGATQVGTQYF
TGTGCCAGCAGCGAAGGCGCAACCCAGGTTGGGACCCAGTACTTC
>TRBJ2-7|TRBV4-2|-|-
CASSRTDNYEQYF
TGTGCCAGCAGCCGCACAGATAACTACGAGCAGTACTTC
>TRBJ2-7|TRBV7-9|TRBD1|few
CASSSTGVYEQYF
TGTGCCAGCAGCTCGACAGGGGTCTACGAGCAGTACTTC
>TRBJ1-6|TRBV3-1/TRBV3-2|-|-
CASSQGQGWSPLHF
TGTGCCAGCAGCCAGGGGCAGGGATGGTCACCCCTCCACTTT
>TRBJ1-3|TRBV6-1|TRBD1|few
CASSGQGLRSGNTIYF
TGTGCCAGCAGTGGACAGGGCCTGCGGTCTGGAAACACCATATATTTT
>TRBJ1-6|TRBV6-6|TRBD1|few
CASTPDRDNSPLHF
TGTGCCAGCACACCGGACAGGGATAATTCACCCCTCCACTTT
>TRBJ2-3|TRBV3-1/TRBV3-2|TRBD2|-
CASSQDLAATDTQYF
TGTGCCAGCAGCCAAGACCTAGCGGCCACAGATACGCAGTATTTT
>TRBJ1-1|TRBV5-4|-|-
CASSFPGTEAFF
TGTGCCAGCAGCTTCCCCGGCACTGAAGCTTTCTTT
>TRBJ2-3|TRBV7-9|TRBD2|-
CASSSRGEGADTQYF
TGTGCCAGCAGCTCGCGGGGGGAAGGGGCAGATACGCAGTATTTT
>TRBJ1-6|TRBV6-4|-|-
CASSDRGGPSPLHF
TGTGCCAGCAGTGACCGAGGGGGACCTTCACCCCTCCACTTT
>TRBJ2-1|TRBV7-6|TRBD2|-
CASSPRPSGGSHNEQFF
TGTGCCAGCAGCCCCCGGCCTAGCGGGGGGTCCCACAATGAGCAGTTCTTC
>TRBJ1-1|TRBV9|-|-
CASSTRTEYTEAFF
TGTGCCAGCAGCACTCGGACAGAGTACACTGAAGCTTTCTTT